This TCR beta chain was observed in a study of cytomegalovirus exposure and HLA in healthy donors. The PCR ran on 60 Vbeta and 13 Jbeta primers. The table came from immunoSEQ multiplex PCR; TCRdb's copy has only in-frame clones and leaves some out. The sample carries about 200,000 clones, around 77% recorded once. The CDR3 contains 14 residues. Per the germline V gene, CDR1 is GTSNPN and CDR2 is SVGIG (reference sequence). The V end was cut by 5 bases, the J end by 0 bases, with 13 bases between. This sequence was found in a woman in her 30s in good health and CMV-seronegative. Sequenced material: PBMCs. The chain is built from TRBV30 and TRBJ1-2; no clear D gene. The CDR3 is CAWVSWRANYGYTF. The CDR3 DNA sequence: TGTGCCTGGGTTAGCTGGAGGGCTAACTATGGCTACACCTTC.